This T cell receptor beta chain comes out of a study of immune heterogeneity within non-small cell lung tumors. Overall study context: The tumor set comprised a few squamous cell carcinomas and over 9 non-squamous carcinomas (plus 1 not otherwise specified).

Study-level points and caveats: Identical dominant CDR3 beta clonotypes were found recurring across a patient's tumor sites, along with site-unique high-frequency clones. Local tumor mutational burden showed a correlation with local T-cell clonality that was moderate but significant (R about 0.35).

Germline V gene data show CDR1 as SNHLY and CDR2 as FYNNEI. CDR3 length: 14 amino acids. V lost 1 base to trimming and J lost 6 bases, with 12 bases between them. Bulk tumor genomic DNA served as template, at roughly 600 ng per sample. Each primary tumor yielded several biopsies, collected far apart from one another at surgery. Patients had untreated, newly diagnosed non-small cell lung cancer and underwent curative surgery. Surgery with curative intent was being performed on the donors, who were newly diagnosed non-small cell lung cancer patients. Multiplex PCR amplified TCR beta CDR3 with 32 V and 13 J primers. In TCRdb, the multiplex PCR reads were re-called with MiXCR into one record per CDR3 protein. Of around 15,000 distinct CDR3 sequences in the sample, under 35% are singletons; the top ten hold over 12%. This clonotype came up many times. What it binds is unknown.

The sample taken for sequencing was lung tumor tissue. The chain has TRBV2 and TRBJ1-2; D call uncertain. The TCR comes from a woman aged 50 to 60 with non-small cell lung cancer. The CDR3 is CASSEDLTPDGYTF. The CDR3 DNA is TGTGCCAGCAGTGAAGACCTGACCCCAGATGGCTACACCTTC.